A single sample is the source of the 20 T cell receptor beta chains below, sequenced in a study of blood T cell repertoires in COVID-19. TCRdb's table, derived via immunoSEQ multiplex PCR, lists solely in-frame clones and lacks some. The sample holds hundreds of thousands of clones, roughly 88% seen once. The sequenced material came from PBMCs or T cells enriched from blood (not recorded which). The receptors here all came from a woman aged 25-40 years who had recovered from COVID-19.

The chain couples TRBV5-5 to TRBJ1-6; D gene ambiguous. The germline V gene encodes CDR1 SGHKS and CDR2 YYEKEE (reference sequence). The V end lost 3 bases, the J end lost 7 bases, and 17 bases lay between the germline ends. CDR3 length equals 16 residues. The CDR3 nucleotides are TGTGCCAGCAGCTCGCCACAGATCTCAGACAATTCACCCCTCCACTTT. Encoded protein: CASSSPQISDNSPLHF.

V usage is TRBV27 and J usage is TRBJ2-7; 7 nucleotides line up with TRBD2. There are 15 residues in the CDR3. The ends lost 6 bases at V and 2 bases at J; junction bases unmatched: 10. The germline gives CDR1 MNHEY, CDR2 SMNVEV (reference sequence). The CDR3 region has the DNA TGTGCCAGCAGATCCCTTGGTGGGGGGGCCTACGAGCAGTACTTC. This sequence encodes CASRSLGGGAYEQYF.

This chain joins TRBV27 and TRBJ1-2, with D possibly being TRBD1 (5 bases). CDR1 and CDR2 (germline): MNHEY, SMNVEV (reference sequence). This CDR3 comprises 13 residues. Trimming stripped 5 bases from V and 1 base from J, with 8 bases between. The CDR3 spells CASSAGLNYGYTF. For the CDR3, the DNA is TGTGCCAGCAGTGCGGGACTTAACTATGGCTACACCTTC.

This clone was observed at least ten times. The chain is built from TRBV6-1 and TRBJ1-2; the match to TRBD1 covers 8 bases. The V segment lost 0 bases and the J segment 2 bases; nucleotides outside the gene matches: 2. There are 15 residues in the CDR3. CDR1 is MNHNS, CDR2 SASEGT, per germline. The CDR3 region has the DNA TGTGCCAGCAGTGAAGCGACAGGGGCAAACTATGGCTACACCTTC. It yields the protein CASSEATGANYGYTF.

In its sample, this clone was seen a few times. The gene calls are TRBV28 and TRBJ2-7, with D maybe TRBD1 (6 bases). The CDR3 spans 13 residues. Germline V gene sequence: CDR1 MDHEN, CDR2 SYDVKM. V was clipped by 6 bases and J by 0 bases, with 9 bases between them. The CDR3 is CASRRTASYEQYF. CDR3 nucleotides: TGTGCCAGCAGAAGGACAGCCTCCTACGAGCAGTACTTC.

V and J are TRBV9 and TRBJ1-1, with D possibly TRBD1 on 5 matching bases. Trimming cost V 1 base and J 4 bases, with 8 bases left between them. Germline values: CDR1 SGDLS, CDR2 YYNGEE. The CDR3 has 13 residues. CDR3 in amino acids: CASSVQGGTEAFF. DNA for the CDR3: TGTGCCAGCAGCGTACAGGGTGGCACTGAAGCTTTCTTT.

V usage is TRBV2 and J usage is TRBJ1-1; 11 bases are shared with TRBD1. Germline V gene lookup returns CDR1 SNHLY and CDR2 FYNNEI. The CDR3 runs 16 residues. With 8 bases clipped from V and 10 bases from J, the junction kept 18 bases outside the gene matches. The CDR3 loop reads CASGIVAGQGALLAFF. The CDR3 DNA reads TGTGCCAGCGGTATCGTCGCAGGACAGGGGGCTTTGCTAGCTTTCTTT.

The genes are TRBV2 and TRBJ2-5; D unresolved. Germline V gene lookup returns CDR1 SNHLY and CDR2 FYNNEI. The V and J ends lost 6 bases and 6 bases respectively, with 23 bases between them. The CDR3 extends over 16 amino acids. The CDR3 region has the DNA TGTGCCAGCAGCTTTAGTACGAATGGTGTAACGAAGACCCAGTACTTC. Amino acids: CASSFSTNGVTKTQYF.

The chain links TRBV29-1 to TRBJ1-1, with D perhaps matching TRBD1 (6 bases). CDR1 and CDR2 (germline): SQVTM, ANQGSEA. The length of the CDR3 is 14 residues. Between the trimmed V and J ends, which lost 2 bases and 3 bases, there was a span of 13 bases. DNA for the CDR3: TGCAGCGTTGAAAATCAGGGGATGCACACTGAAGCTTTCTTT. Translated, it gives CSVENQGMHTEAFF.

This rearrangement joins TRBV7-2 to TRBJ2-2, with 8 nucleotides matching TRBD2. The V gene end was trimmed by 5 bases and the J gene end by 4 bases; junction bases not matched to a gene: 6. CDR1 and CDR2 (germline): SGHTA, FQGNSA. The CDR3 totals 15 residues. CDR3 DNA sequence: TGTGCCAGCAGCGCGGGGGGCCGGTTCACCGGGGAGCTGTTTTTT. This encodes CASSAGGRFTGELFF.

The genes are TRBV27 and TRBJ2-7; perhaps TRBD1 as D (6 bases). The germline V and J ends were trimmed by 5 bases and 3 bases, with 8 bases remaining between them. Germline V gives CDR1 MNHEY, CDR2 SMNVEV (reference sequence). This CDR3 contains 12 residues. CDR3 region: CASSGQLYEQYF. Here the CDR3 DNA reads TGTGCCAGCAGTGGACAGCTCTACGAGCAGTACTTC.

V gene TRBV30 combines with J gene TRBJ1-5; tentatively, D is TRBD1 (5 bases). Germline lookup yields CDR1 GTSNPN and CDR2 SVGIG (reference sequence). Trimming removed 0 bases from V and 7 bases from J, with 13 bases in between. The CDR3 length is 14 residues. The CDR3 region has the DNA TGTGCCTGGAGTGTACTTCGGGGGGGACAGCCCCAGCATTTT. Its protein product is CAWSVLRGGQPQHF.

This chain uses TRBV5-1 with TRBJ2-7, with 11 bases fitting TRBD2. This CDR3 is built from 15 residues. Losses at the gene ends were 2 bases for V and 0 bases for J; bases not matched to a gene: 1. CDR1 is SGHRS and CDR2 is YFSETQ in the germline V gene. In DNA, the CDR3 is TGCGCCAGCAGCTTTCTAGCGGGGGGCTCCTACGAGCAGTACTTC. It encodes CASSFLAGGSYEQYF. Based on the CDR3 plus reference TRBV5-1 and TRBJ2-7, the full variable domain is KAGVTQTPRYLIKTRGQQVTLSCSPISGHRSVSWYQQTPGQGLQFLFEYFSETQRNKGNFPGRFSGRQFSNSRSEMNVSTLELGDSALYLCASSFLAGGSYEQYFGPGTRLTVT.

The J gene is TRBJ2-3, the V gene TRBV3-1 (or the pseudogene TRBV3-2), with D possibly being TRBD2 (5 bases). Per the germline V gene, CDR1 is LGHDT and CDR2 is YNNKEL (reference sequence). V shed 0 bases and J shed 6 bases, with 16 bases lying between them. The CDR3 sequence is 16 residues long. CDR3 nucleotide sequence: TGTGCCAGCAGCCAAGATGAGGGCCGGCTAGGGGATACGCAGTATTTT. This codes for CASSQDEGRLGDTQYF.

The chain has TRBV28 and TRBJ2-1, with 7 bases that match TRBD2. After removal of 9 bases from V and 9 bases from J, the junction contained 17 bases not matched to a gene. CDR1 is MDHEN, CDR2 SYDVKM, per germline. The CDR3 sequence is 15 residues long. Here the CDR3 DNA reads TGTGCCAGTTCCCAAGCGGGCGGGAGACGAGGTGAGCAGTTCTTC. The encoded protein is CASSQAGGRRGEQFF.

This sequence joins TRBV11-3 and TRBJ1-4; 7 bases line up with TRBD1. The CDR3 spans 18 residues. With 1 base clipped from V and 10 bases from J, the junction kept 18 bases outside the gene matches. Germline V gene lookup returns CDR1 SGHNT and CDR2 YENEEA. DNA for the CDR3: TGTGCCAGCAGCTTAGCTCAACCAGTACAGGGGTGTTTCGGAAAACTGTTTTTT. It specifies CASSLAQPVQGCFGKLFF.

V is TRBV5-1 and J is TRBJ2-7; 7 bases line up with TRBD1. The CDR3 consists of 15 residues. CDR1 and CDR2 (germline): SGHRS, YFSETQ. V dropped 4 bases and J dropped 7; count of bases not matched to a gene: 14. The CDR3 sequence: CASSPWTGNSREQYF. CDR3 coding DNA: TGCGCCAGCAGCCCCTGGACAGGAAACTCCAGGGAGCAGTACTTC.

For the CDR3, the DNA is TGTGCCACAGGGTCCTACGAGCAGTACTTC. It encodes CATGSYEQYF. The chain employs TRBV27 and TRBJ2-7, with D tentatively TRBD1 (5 bases). Germline V gene data show CDR1 as MNHEY and CDR2 as SMNVEV (reference sequence). Deletions cut 10 bases from V and 1 base from J, with 5 bases between. The CDR3 spans 10 residues.

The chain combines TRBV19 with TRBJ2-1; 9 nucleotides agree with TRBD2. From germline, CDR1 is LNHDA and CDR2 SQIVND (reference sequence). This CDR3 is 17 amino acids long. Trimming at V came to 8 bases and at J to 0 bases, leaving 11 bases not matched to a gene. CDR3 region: CASGRSFSGSSYNEQFF. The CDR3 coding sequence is TGTGCCAGTGGCCGGTCCTTTAGCGGGAGCTCCTACAATGAGCAGTTCTTC.

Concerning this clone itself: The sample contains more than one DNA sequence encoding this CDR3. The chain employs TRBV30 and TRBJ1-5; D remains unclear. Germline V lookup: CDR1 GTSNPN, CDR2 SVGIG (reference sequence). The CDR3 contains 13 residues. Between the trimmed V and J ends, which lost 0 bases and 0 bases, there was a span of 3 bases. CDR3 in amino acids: CAWSVLSNQPQHF. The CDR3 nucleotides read TGTGCCTGGAGTGTACTTAGCAATCAGCCCCAGCATTTT.